The clone carrying this T cell receptor beta chain came up many times. Looked up from germline, CDR1 is ENHRY and CDR2 is SYGVKD. Trimming removed 3 bases from V and 2 bases from J, with 5 bases in between. There are 12 residues in the CDR3. These data originate in a study of response to subunit inactivated influenza vaccine. TCRdb reanalysed the RT-PCR reads using MiXCR and keeps one entry per CDR3 protein. Of some 550,000 distinct CDR3 sequences listed, 20% to 25% are singletons. These sequences were also reported in another study, on T cells expressing NK-cell markers. Turning to that study: For TCR beta, cDNA was produced by 5'RACE template switching with UMIs. Sorted CD3+CD56+NKG2C+, CD3+CD56+NKG2C- and CD3+CD56-NKG2C+ T-cell subsets were beta-chain profiled. In a handful of donors, dominant NKG2C+ clonotypes were roughly 1.0-8% of CD8+ T cells. The study did not resolve the HCMV specificity of expanded NKG2C+ T cell clones.

The source of this sequence is a man between 45 and 60 years old who received an inactivated influenza vaccine. Specimen: CD4+ T cells sorted from PBMCs, collected roughly 12 days after vaccination. The J gene is TRBJ2-7, the V gene TRBV10-3; D not resolved. The CDR3 spells CAISEGPYEQYF. CDR3 nucleotide sequence: TGTGCCATCAGTGAAGGTCCCTACGAGCAGTACTTC.